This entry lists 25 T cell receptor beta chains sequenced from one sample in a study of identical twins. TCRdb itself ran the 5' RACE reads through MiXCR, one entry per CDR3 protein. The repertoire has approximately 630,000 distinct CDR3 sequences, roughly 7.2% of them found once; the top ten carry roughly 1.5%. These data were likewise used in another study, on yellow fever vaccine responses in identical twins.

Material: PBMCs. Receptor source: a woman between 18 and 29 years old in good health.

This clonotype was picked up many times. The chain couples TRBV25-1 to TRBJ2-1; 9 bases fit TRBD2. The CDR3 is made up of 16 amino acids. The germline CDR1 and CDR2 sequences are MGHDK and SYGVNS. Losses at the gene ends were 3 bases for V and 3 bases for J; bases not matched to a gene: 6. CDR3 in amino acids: CASSDPRLADYNEQFF. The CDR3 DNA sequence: TGTGCCAGCAGTGACCCGAGACTAGCGGACTACAATGAGCAGTTCTTC.

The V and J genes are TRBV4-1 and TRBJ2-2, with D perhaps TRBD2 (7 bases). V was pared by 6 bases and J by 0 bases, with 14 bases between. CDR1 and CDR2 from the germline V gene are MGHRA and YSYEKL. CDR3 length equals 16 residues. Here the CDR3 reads CASRRSGTTNTGELFF. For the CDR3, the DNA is TGCGCCAGCAGAAGAAGCGGGACAACGAACACCGGGGAGCTGTTTTTT.

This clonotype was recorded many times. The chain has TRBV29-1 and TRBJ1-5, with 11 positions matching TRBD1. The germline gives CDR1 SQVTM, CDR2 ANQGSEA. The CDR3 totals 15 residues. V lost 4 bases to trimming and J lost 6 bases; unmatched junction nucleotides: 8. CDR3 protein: CSVALGQGAIQPQHF. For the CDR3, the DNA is TGCAGCGTTGCCCTCGGACAGGGGGCAATTCAGCCCCAGCATTTT.

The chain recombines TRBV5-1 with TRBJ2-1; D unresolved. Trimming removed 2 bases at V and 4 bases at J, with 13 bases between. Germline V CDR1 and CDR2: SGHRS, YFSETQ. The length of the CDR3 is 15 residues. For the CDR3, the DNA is TGCGCCAGCAGCTTTGGAACCCTAGGGTACAATGAGCAGTTCTTC. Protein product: CASSFGTLGYNEQFF.

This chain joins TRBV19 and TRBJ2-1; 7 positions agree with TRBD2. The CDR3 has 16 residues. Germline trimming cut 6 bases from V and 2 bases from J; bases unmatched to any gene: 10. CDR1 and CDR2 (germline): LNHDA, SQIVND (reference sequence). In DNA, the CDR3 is TGTGCCAGTAGCAGAGAGACTAGCAACACCTACAATGAGCAGTTCTTC. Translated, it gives CASSRETSNTYNEQFF. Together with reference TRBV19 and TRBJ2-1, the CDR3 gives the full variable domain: DGGITQSPKYLFRKEGQNVTLSCEQNLNHDAMYWYRQDPGQGLRLIYYSQIVNDFQKGDIAEGYSVSREKKESFPLTVTSAQKNPTAFYLCASSRETSNTYNEQFFGPGTRLTVL.

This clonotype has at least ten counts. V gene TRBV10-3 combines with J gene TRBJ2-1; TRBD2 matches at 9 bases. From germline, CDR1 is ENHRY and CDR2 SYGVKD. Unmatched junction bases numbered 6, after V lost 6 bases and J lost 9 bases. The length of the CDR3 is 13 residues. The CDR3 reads CAIRTGTSSEQFF. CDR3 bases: TGTGCCATCAGAACCGGGACTAGCAGTGAGCAGTTCTTC.

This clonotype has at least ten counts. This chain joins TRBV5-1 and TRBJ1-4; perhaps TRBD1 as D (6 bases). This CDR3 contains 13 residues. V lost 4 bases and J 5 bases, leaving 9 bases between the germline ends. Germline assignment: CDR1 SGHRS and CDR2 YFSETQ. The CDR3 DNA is TGCGCCAGCAGCCCAGGACAGAATGAAAAACTGTTTTTT. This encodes CASSPGQNEKLFF.

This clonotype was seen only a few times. The CDR3 loop is CASSWGGHLNQPQHF. The CDR3 bases are TGTGCCAGCAGTTGGGGTGGACATCTCAATCAGCCCCAGCATTTT. The rearrangement links TRBV27 to TRBJ1-5, with D perhaps matching TRBD1 (5 bases). Trimming left V 4 bases short and J 3 bases short, with 13 bases between. This CDR3 contains 15 residues. CDR1 MNHEY and CDR2 SMNVEV come from the germline V gene (reference sequence).

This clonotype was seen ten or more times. The CDR3 bases are TGCGCCAGCAGCCACCCCGGGACAGGGATCGGAGCTTTCTTT. This gives the protein CASSHPGTGIGAFF. V gene TRBV4-1 combines with J gene TRBJ1-1; 9 positions match TRBD1. The CDR3 loop spans 14 amino acids. V lost 3 bases to trimming and J lost 10 bases; unmatched junction nucleotides: 9. Per the germline V gene, CDR1 is MGHRA and CDR2 is YSYEKL.

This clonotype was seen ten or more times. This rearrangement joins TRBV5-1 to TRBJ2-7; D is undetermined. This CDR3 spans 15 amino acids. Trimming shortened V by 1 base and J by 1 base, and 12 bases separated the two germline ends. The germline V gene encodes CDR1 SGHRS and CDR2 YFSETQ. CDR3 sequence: CASSLTGHASYEQYF. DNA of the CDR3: TGCGCCAGCAGCTTGACCGGGCATGCGTCCTACGAGCAGTACTTC.

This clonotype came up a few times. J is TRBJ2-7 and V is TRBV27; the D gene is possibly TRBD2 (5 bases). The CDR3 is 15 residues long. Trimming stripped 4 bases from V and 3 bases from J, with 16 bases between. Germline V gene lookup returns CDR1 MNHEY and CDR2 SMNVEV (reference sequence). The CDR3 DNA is TGTGCCAGCAGTTCCTCCAGGAGCGGTCTCTACGAGCAGTACTTC. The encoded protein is CASSSSRSGLYEQYF.

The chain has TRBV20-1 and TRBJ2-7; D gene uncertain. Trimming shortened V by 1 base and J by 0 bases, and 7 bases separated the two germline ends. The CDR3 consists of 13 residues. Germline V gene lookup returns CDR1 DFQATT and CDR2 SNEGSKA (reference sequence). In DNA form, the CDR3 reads TGCAGTGCTAGAGTTCCGGCCTCCTACGAGCAGTACTTC. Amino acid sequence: CSARVPASYEQYF.

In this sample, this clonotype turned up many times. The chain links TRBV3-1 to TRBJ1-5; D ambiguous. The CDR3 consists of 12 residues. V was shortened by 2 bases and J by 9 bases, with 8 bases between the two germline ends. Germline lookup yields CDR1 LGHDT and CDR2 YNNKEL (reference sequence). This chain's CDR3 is CASSQSGRPQHF. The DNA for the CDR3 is TGTGCCAGCAGCCAATCCGGCCGGCCCCAGCATTTT.

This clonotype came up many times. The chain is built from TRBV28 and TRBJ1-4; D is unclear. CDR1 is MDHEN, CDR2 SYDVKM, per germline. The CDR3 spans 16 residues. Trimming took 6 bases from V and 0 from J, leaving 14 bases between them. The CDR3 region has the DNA TGTGCCAGCAGACGGGGTTGGGCTGCAACTAATGAAAAACTGTTTTTT. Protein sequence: CASRRGWAATNEKLFF. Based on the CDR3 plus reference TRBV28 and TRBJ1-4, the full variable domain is DVKVTQSSRYLVKRTGEKVFLECVQDMDHENMFWYRQDPGLGLRLIYFSYDVKMKEKGDIPEGYSVSREKKERFSLILESASTNQTSMYLCASRRGWAATNEKLFFGSGTQLSVL.

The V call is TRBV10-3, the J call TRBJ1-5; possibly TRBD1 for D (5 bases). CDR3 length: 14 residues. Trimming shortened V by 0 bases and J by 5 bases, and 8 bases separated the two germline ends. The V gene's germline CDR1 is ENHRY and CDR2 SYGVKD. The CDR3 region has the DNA TGTGCCATCAGTGAGTCTCAGGGTGATCAGCCCCAGCATTTT. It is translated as CAISESQGDQPQHF.

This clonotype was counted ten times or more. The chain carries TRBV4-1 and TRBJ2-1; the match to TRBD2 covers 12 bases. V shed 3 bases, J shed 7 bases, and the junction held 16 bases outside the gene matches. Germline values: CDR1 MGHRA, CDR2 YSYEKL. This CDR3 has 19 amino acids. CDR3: CASSQKDALASGRVNEQFF. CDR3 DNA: TGCGCCAGCAGCCAGAAAGACGCACTGGCTAGCGGGAGGGTAAATGAGCAGTTCTTC.

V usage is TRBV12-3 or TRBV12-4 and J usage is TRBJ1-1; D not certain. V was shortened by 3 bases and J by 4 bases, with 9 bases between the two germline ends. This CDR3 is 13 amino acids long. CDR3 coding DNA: TGTGCCAGCAGTTTCGAGTTTGGCACTGAAGCTTTCTTT. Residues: CASSFEFGTEAFF.

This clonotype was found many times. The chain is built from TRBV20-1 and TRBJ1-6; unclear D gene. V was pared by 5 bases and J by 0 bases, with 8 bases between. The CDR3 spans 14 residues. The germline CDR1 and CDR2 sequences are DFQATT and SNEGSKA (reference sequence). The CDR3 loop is CSARPVSYNSPLHF. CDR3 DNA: TGCAGTGCTCGCCCGGTCTCCTATAATTCACCCCTCCACTTT.

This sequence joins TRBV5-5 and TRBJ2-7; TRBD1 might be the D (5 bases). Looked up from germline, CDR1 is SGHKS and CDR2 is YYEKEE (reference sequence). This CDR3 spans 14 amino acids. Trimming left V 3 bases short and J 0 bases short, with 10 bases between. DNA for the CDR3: TGTGCCAGCAGCTCGCCGGACATCTCCTACGAGCAGTACGTC. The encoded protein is CASSSPDISYEQYV.

The CDR3 DNA sequence: TGCAGTGCTCAAAAGGGGGGAAAGACAGATACGCAGTATTTT. It specifies CSAQKGGKTDTQYF. V usage is TRBV20-1 and J usage is TRBJ2-3; D possibly matches TRBD1 or TRBD2 (6 bases each). Per the germline V gene, CDR1 is DFQATT and CDR2 is SNEGSKA (reference sequence). V was clipped by 5 bases and J by 3 bases, with 15 bases between them. This CDR3 spans 14 amino acids.

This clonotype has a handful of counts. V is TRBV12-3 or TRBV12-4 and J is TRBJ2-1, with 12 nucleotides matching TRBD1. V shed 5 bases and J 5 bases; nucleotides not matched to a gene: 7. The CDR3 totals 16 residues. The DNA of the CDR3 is TGTGCCAGCAGTAGGGACAGGGGGCGGGGGAACAATGAGCAGTTCTTC. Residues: CASSRDRGRGNNEQFF.

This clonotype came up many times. The CDR3 coding sequence is TGTGCCAGCAGCCCCGGGCAGACGGGGAAAAACATTCAGTACTTC. It specifies CASSPGQTGKNIQYF. The genes are TRBV12-3 or TRBV12-4 and TRBJ2-4, with D maybe TRBD2 (5 bases). The CDR3 runs to 15 residues. The ends were cut back, 6 bases at V and 4 bases at J, with 16 bases in the middle.

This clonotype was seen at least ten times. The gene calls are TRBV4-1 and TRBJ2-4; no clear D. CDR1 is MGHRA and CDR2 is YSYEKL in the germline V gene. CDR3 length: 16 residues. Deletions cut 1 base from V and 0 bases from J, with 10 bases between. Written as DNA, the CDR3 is TGCGCCAGCAGCCAAGTGTGGAACTTAGCCAAAAACATTCAGTACTTC. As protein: CASSQVWNLAKNIQYF.

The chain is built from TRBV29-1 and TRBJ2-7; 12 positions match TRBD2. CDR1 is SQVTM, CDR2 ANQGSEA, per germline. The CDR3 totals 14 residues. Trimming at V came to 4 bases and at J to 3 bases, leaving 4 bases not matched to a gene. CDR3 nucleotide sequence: TGCAGCGTTGTAGGACTAGCGGGACTCTACGAGCAGTACTTC. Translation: CSVVGLAGLYEQYF.

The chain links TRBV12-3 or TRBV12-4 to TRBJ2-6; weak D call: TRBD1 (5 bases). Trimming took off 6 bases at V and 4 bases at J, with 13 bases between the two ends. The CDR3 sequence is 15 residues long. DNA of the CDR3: TGTGCCAGCAGACCTACAGGCACCGGGGCCAACGTCCTGACTTTC. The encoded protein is CASRPTGTGANVLTF.